Listed below are T cell receptor beta chains from one sample, sequenced in a study of CD8 T cells in Susac syndrome. TCRdb itself ran the immunoSEQ multiplex PCR reads through MiXCR, one entry per CDR3 protein. The repertoire consists of 75,000 to 100,000 distinct CDR3 sequences, with around 93% occurring once and the leading ten covering approximately 0.47%. Sequenced sample: CD8+ T cells from PBMCs. The receptors derive from a human donor with Susac syndrome. The CDR3 runs from the conserved cysteine through the conserved F or W. D genes are given only for firm matches.

j_call,v_call,d_call,cdr3_aa,cdr3_nt
TRBJ2-2,TRBV2,NA,CASSEGVTGELFF,TGTGCCAGCAGTGAAGGTGTGACCGGGGAGCTGTTTTTT
TRBJ2-7,TRBV15,NA,CATSREGHDEQYF,TGTGCCACCAGCAGAGAGGGACACGACGAGCAGTACTTC
TRBJ2-1,TRBV12-3/TRBV12-4,NA,CASGYYEQFF,TGTGCCAGCGGCTATTATGAGCAGTTCTTC
TRBJ2-1,TRBV20-1,NA,CSASVGGYEQFF,TGCAGTGCTAGCGTGGGGGGTTATGAGCAGTTCTTC
TRBJ2-2,TRBV9,NA,CASSVAPGSNTGELFF,TGTGCCAGCAGCGTAGCTCCAGGATCGAACACCGGGGAGCTGTTTTTT
TRBJ2-7,TRBV21-1,NA,CASSKSAGEPYEQYF,TGTGCCAGCAGCAAATCGGCAGGAGAACCCTACGAGCAGTACTTC
TRBJ2-1,TRBV30,TRBD2,CAWQGLAGGPSYNEQFF,TGTGCCTGGCAGGGCCTAGCGGGAGGGCCCTCCTACAATGAGCAGTTCTTC
TRBJ1-1,TRBV2,NA,CASSDSVVEAFF,TGTGCCAGCAGTGATTCGGTGGTTGAAGCTTTCTTT
TRBJ2-7,TRBV5-1,NA,CASSLPNNEQYF,TGCGCCAGCAGCTTGCCTAATAACGAGCAGTACTTC
TRBJ2-2,TRBV4-1,NA,CASREVVDTGELFF,TGCGCCAGCAGGGAGGTAGTTGACACCGGGGAGCTGTTTTTT